Each of the 5 T cell receptor beta chains below was sequenced from the same sample in a study of OX40 agonist ivuxolimab in advanced cancers. Only in-frame clones appear in the TCRdb table, and some are missing; sequencing was by immunoSEQ multiplex PCR. This table has tens of thousands of clones, approximately 86% appearing once. Sequences were derived from CD4+ or CD8+ T cells sorted from blood, sampled in a trial of the OX40 agonist ivuxolimab. The receptors were sampled from an adult with an advanced solid tumor such as melanoma, head and neck, liver or kidney cancer.

This clone was seen just once. This chain joins TRBV6-6 and TRBJ2-1; TRBD2 matches at 7 bases. The germline gives CDR1 MNHNY, CDR2 SVGAGI (reference sequence). The CDR3 extends over 15 amino acids. The V gene end was trimmed by 6 bases and the J gene end by 3 bases; junction bases not matched to a gene: 8. CDR3 in amino acids: CASRRLSGVYNEQFF. The CDR3 DNA sequence: TGTGCCAGCAGGCGGCTAAGCGGGGTCTACAATGAGCAGTTCTTC.

The chain employs TRBV18 and TRBJ2-1; 7 bases match TRBD2. V dropped 6 bases and J dropped 6; count of bases not matched to a gene: 8. This CDR3 is built from 14 residues. CDR1 KGHSH and CDR2 LQKENI come from the germline V gene. Here the CDR3 DNA reads TGTGCCAGCTCCTTGCGGGAGCGGGGCAATGAGCAGTTCTTC. It translates to CASSLRERGNEQFF. Drawing the rest from reference TRBV18 and TRBJ2-1, the complete variable domain is NAGVMQNPRHLVRRRGQEARLRCSPMKGHSHVYWYRQLPEEGLKFMVYLQKENIIDESGMPKERFSAEFPKEGPSILRIQQVVRGDSAAYFCASSLRERGNEQFFGPGTRLTVL.

This rearrangement joins TRBV4-2 to TRBJ2-7; 8 bases match TRBD2. J lost 1 base, V lost 4 bases, and 3 bases had no gene match. Germline V lookup: CDR1 LGHNA, CDR2 YNFKEQ. The CDR3 runs 14 residues. CDR3 sequence (DNA): TGTGCCAGCAGCCCCGGGGGGGGTTCCTACGAGCAGTACTTC. It encodes CASSPGGGSYEQYF.

The chain is built from TRBV11-2 and TRBJ1-2; D is unresolved. V lost 0 bases to trimming and J lost 4 bases, with 6 bases between them. Germline V CDR1 and CDR2: SGHAT, FQNNGV. CDR3 length equals 13 residues. CDR3 amino acids: CASSLDRLYGYTF. The CDR3 DNA is TGTGCCAGCAGCTTAGACAGACTCTATGGCTACACCTTC.

The chain links TRBV4-1 to TRBJ2-3; 8 bases line up with TRBD1. Germline V lookup: CDR1 MGHRA, CDR2 YSYEKL. This CDR3 has 14 amino acids. J lost 2 bases, V lost 4 bases, and 2 bases had no gene match. The CDR3 reads CASSRDRYTDTQYF. CDR3 in DNA: TGCGCCAGCAGCCGGGACAGGTACACAGATACGCAGTATTTT.